The T cell receptor beta chain under discussion was sequenced for a study of blood T cell repertoires in COVID-19. Study-level background: Samples of COVID-19 (acute and convalescent) were obtained from the United States, Italy and Spain.

The J segment lost 0 bases and the V segment lost 4 bases, leaving 6 bases of the junction unmatched. CDR3 length equals 17 residues. In germline, CDR1 is MRHNA, CDR2 SNTAGT. Sequencing used immunoSEQ multiplex PCR; TCRdb keeps in-frame clones, though not all of them. The table records fewer than 300,000 clones, less than 85% of them present only once. The source is a woman younger than 35 with acute or convalescent COVID-19. This chain joins TRBV6-4 and TRBJ2-6; 7 bases match TRBD2. The sequenced material came from peripheral blood. CDR3 protein: CASSAGGGGSGANVLTF. The CDR3 DNA sequence: TGTGCCAGCAGTGCCGGCGGGGGTGGCTCTGGGGCCAACGTCCTGACTTTC.